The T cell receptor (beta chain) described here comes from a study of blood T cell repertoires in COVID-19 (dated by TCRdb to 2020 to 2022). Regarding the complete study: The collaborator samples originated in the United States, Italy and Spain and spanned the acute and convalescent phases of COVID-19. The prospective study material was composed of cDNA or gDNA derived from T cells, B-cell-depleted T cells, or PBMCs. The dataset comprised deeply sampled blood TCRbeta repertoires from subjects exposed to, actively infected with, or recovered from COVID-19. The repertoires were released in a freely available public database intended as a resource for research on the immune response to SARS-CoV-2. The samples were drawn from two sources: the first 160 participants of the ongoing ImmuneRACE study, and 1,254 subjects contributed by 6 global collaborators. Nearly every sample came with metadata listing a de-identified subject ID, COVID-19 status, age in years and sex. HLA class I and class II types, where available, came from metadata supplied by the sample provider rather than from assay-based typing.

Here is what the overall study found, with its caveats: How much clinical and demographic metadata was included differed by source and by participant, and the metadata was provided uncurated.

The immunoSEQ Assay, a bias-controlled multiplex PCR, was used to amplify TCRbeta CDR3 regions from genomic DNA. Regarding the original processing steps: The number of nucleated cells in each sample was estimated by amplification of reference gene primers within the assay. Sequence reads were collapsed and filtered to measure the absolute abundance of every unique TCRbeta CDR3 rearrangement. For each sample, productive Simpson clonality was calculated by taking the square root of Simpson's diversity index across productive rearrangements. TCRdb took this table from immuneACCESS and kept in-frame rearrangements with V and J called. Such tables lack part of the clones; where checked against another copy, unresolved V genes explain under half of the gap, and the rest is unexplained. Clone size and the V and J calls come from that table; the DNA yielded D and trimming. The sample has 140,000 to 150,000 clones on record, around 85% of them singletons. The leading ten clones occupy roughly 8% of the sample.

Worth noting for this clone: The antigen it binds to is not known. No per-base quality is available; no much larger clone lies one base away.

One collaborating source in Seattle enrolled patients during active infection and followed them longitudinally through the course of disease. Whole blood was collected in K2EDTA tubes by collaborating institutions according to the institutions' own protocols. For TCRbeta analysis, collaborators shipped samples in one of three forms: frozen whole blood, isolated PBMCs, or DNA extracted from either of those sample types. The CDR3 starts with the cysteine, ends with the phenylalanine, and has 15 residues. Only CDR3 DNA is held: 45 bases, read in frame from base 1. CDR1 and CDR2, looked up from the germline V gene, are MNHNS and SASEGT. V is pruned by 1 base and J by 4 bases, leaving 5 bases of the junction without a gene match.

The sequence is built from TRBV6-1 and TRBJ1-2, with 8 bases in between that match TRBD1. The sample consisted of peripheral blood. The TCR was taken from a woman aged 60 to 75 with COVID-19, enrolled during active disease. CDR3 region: CASSEGPQGGYGYTF. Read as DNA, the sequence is TGTGCCAGCAGTGAAGGCCCACAGGGGGGCTATGGCTACACCTTC.